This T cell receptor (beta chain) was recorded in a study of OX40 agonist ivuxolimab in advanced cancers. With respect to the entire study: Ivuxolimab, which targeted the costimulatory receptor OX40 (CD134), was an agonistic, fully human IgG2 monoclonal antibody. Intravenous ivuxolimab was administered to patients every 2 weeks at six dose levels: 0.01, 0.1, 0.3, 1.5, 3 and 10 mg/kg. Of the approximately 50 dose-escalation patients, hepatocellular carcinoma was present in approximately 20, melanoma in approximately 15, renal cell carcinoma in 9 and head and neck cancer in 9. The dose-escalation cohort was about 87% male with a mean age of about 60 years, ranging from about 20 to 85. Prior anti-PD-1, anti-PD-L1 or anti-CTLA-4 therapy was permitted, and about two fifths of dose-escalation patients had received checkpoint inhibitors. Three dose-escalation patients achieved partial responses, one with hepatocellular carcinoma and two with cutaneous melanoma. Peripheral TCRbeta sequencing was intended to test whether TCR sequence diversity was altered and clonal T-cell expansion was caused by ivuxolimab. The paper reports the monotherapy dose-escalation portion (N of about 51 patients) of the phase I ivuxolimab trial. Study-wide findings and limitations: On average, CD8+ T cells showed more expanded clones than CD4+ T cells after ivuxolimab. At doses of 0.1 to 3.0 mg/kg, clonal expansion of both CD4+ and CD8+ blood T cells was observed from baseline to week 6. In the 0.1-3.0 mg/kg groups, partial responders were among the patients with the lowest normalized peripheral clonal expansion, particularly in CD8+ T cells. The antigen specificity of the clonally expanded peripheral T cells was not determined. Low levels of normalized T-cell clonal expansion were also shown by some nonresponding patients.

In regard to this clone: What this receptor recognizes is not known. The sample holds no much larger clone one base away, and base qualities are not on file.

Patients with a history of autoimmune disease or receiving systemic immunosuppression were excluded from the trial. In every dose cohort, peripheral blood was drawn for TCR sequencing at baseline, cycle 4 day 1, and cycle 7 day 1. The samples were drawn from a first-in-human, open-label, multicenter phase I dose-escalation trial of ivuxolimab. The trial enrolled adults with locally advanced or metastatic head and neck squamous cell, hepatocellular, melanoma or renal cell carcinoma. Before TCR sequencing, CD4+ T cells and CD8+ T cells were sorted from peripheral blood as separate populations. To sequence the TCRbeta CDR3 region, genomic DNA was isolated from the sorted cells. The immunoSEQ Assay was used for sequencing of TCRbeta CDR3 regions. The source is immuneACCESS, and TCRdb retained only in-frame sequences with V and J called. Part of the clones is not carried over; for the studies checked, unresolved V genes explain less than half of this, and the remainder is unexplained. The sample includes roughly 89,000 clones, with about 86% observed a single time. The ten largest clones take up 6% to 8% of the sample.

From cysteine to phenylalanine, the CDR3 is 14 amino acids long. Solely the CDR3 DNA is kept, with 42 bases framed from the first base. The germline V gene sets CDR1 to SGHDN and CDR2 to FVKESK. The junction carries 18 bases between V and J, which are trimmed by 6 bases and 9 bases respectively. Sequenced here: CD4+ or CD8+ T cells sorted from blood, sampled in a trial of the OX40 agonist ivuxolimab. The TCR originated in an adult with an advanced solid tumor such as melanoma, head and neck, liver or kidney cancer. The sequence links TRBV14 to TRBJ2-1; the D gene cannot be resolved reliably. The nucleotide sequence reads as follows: TGTGCCAGCAGGGACGGACGTTGGTGGGGTGAGCAGTTCTTC. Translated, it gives CASRDGRWWGEQFF.